This T cell receptor beta chain is drawn from a study of cytomegalovirus exposure and HLA in healthy donors. The study, taken as a whole, reports: Accurate predictions that matched the HLA-A and HLA-B alleles of most subjects were reportedly made from TCR beta sequences. Segments of the TCR beta V type were, in most cases, productive about 87% or about 30% of the time in an earlier analysis. When presence/absence was analysed, sequencing depth was taken to be roughly uniform across donors.

The germline V gene encodes CDR1 SEHNR and CDR2 FQNEAQ (reference sequence). This CDR3 is 15 amino acids long. V dropped 1 base and J dropped 8 bases, with 14 bases sitting between them. Whereas donors were nominally healthy upon sampling, unrecorded immune exposures were probable. PCR involved 60 Vbeta and 13 Jbeta primers. Data came from immunoSEQ multiplex PCR; TCRdb stores just in-frame clones and leaves some out. The table includes about 120,000 clones, less than 65% detected once. A word on this clone: The antigen remains unidentified.

The source is a man in his forties or fifties in good health and CMV-seropositive. The sample was PBMCs. The rearrangement joins TRBV7-9 to TRBJ1-4; D might be TRBD1 (5 bases). CDR3 in DNA: TGTGCCAGCAGCTTAGAGGGGAGGATTTGGGAAAAACTGTTTTTT. Protein sequence: CASSLEGRIWEKLFF.